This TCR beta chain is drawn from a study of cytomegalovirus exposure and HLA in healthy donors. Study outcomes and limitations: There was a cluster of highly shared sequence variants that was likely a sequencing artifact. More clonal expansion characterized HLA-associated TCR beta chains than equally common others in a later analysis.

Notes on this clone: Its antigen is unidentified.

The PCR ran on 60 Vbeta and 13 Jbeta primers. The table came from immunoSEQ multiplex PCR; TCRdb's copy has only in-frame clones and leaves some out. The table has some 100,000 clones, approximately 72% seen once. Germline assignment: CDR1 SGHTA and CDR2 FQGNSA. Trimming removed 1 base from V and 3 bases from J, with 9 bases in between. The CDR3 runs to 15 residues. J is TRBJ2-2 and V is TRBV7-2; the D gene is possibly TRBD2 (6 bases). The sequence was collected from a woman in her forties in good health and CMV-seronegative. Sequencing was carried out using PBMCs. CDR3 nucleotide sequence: TGTGCCAGCAGCTTAGGAGGCGGGGACACCGGGGAGCTGTTTTTT. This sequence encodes CASSLGGGDTGELFF. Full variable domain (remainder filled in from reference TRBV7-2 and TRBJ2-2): GAGVSQSPSNKVTEKGKDVELRCDPISGHTALYWYRQSLGQGLEFLIYFQGNSAPDKSGLPSDRFSAERTGGSVSTLTIQRTQQEDSAVYLCASSLGGGDTGELFFGEGSRLTVL.